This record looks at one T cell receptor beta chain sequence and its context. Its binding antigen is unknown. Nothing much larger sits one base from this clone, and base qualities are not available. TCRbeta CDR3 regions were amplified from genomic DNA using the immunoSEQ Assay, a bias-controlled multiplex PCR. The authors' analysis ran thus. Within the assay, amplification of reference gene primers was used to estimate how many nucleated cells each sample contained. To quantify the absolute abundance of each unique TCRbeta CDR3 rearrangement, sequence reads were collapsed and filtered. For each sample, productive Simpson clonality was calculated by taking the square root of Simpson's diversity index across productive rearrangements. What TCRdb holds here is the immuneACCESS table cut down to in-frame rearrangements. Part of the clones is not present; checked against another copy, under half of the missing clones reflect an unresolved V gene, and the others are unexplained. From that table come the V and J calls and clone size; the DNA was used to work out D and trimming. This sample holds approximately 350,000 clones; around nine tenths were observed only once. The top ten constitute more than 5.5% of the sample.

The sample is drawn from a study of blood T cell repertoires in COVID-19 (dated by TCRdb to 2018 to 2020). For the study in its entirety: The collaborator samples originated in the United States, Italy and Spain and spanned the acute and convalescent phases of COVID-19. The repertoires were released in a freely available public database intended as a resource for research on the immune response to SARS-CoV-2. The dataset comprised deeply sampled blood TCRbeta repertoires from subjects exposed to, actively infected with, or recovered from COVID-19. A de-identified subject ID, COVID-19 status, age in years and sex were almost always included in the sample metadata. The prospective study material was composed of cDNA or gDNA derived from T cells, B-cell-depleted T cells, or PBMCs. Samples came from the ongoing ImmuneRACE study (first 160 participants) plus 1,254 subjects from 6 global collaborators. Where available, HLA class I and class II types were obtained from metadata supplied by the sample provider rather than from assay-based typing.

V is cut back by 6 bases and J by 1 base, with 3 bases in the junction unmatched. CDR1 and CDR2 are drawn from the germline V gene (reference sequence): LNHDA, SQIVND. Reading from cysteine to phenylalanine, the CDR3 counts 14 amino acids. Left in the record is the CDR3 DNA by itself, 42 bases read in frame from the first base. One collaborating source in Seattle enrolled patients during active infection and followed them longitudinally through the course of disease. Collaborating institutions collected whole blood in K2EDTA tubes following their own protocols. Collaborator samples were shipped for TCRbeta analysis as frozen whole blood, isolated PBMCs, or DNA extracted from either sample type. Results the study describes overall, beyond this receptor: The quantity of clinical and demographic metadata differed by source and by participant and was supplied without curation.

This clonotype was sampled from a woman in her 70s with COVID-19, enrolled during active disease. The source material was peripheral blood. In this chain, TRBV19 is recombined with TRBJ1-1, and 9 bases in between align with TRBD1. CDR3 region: CASRGDRENTEAFF. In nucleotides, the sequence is TGTGCCAGTAGGGGGGACAGGGAGAACACTGAAGCTTTCTTT. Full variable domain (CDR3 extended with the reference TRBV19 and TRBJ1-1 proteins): DGGITQSPKYLFRKEGQNVTLSCEQNLNHDAMYWYRQDPGQGLRLIYYSQIVNDFQKGDIAEGYSVSREKKESFPLTVTSAQKNPTAFYLCASRGDRENTEAFFGQGTRLTVV.